The 5 T cell receptor beta chains below were found in one sample sequenced in a study of OX40 agonist ivuxolimab in advanced cancers. Using immunoSEQ multiplex PCR, the repertoire was profiled, and TCRdb retains in-frame clones only, with some absent. The sample records 35,000 to 50,000 clones, 86% being singletons. The sample was CD4+ or CD8+ T cells sorted from blood, taken in a trial of the OX40 agonist ivuxolimab. Every receptor here comes from an adult with an advanced solid tumor such as melanoma, head and neck, liver or kidney cancer.

The CDR3 DNA is TGCGCCAGCAGCCAAGGAGCGGGACTAGCAGGGAATGAGCAGTTCTTC. Its protein is CASSQGAGLAGNEQFF. The V gene is TRBV4-1, the J gene TRBJ2-1, with TRBD2 identical over 9 bases. The V gene end was trimmed by 1 base and the J gene end by 7 bases; junction bases not matched to a gene: 8. The CDR3 sequence is 16 residues long. Germline V gene data show CDR1 as MGHRA and CDR2 as YSYEKL.

This chain connects TRBV5-1 to TRBJ2-7; 9 positions agree with TRBD1. This CDR3 comprises 15 residues. Germline loops: CDR1 SGHRS, CDR2 YFSETQ. With 4 bases clipped from V and 4 bases from J, the junction kept 9 bases outside the gene matches. In DNA, the CDR3 is TGCGCCAGCAGCCTAAGACAGGGGGGGCCTTACGAGCAGTACTTC. Its protein product is CASSLRQGGPYEQYF.

V gene TRBV4-1 combines with J gene TRBJ2-5, with TRBD2 as a possible D gene (6 bases). CDR3 length: 16 amino acids. CDR1 and CDR2 from the germline V gene are MGHRA and YSYEKL. The V gene lost 0 bases and the J gene lost 1 base, with 12 bases spanning the gap. The CDR3 protein is CASSQDQSGFQETQYF. CDR3 DNA sequence: TGCGCCAGCAGCCAAGATCAGAGCGGGTTCCAAGAGACCCAGTACTTC.

The chain couples TRBV6-1 to TRBJ2-7, with a tentative D call TRBD2 (7 bases). The CDR3 extends over 15 amino acids. Germline V lookup: CDR1 MNHNS, CDR2 SASEGT. Trimming stripped 6 bases from V and 0 bases from J, with 15 bases between. This CDR3 reads CASRDGGASSYEQYV. The CDR3 nucleotides read TGTGCCAGCAGGGATGGGGGGGCCTCCTCCTACGAGCAGTACGTC.

This chain links TRBV27 with TRBJ2-1; 15 bases agree with TRBD2. Germline loops: CDR1 MNHEY, CDR2 SMNVEV (reference sequence). The CDR3 has 16 residues. Losses at the gene ends were 5 bases for V and 7 bases for J; bases not matched to a gene: 6. This CDR3 is CASSTGLAGGYNEQFF. The CDR3 DNA reads as TGTGCCAGCAGTACCGGACTAGCGGGAGGGTATAATGAGCAGTTCTTC.